Sequencing of this TCR beta chain was carried out in a study of PD-L1 blockade in urothelial cancer. Across the study: Male sex and bladder-origin urothelial cancer characterized about 85% of the roughly 30 patients. Across blood samples, T cells had a median count of roughly 140,000.

Findings and caveats of the study: Tumor-associated blood clones were expanded more by durable-benefit patients at 3 weeks.

Trimming shortened V by 0 bases and J by 5 bases, and 10 bases separated the two germline ends. Germline CDR1 and CDR2: SGHTA and FQGNSA. The CDR3 length is 14 residues. Time point here: peripheral blood 6 weeks after treatment start. Each PCR had synthetic TCR analog templates added to it as a spike-in. The assay was immunoSEQ multiplex PCR, and TCRdb's table has in-frame clones only and misses some. This table has more than 90,000 clones, roughly 90% appearing once. As for this clone: Its antigen is not identified.

This clonotype originated in a man between 60 and 75 years old with urothelial cancer. The chain is built from TRBV7-2 and TRBJ2-5, with D perhaps TRBD2 (6 bases). The sample in question was PBMCs, obtained around atezolizumab (anti-PD-L1) treatment. CDR3 region: CASSLAAGMETQYF. Here the CDR3 DNA reads TGTGCCAGCAGCTTAGCGGCGGGGATGGAGACCCAGTACTTC.